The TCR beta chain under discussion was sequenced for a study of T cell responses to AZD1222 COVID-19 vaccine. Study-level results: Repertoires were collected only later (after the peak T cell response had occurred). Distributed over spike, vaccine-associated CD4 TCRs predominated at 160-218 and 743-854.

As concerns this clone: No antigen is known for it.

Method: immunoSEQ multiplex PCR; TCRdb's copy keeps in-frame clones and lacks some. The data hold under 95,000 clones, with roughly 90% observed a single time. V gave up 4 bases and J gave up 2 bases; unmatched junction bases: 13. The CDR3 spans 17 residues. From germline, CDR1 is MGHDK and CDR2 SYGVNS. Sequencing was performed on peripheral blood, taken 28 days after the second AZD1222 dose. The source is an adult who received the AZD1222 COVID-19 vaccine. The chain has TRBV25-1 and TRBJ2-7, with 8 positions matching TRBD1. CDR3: CASSVSRQGIPTYEQYF. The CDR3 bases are TGTGCCAGCAGTGTCTCCCGACAGGGGATCCCTACCTACGAGCAGTACTTC.